This note documents a single TCR beta chain sequence. The record originates from a study of Graves' ophthalmopathy and Graves' hyperthyroidism. As the template, RNA transcripts were used to amplify TCR beta CDR3 regions. HTBI primers primed a first-round RT-PCR, and a second-round multiplex PCR followed. Via MiXCR, TCRdb re-called the multiplex PCR reads, giving one row per CDR3 protein. The sample carries roughly 220,000 distinct CDR3 sequences, around 42% recorded once. Trimming pared 5 bases from V and 4 bases from J, leaving 12 bases between. CDR3 length: 13 amino acids. CDR1 is SGHTA and CDR2 is FQGTGA in the germline V gene.

Sequencing used peripheral blood. The chain employs TRBV7-3 and TRBJ2-7; D is possibly TRBD1 or TRBD2 (6 bases each). The source of this sequence is an adult man with Graves' ophthalmopathy. The CDR3: CASSPEGGYEQYF. Written as DNA, the CDR3 is TGTGCCAGCAGCCCTGAAGGGGGGTACGAGCAGTACTTC.